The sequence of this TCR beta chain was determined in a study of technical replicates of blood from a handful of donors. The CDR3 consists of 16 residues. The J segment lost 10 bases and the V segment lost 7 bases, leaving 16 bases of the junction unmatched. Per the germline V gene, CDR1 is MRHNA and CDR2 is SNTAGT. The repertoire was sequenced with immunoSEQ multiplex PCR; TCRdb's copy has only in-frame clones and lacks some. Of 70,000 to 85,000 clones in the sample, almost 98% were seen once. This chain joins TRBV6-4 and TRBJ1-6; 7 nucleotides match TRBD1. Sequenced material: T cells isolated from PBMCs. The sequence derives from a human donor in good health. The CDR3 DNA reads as TGTGCCAGCAAGGGGGCCCGTACCAGGGCGTCCTCACCCCTCCACTTT. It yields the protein CASKGARTRASSPLHF.